The clone carrying this T cell receptor beta chain was recorded at least ten times. Its target is not known. The sample comes from a study of T cells after posttransplantation cyclophosphamide. Notes on the study in general: Recipient CMV seropositivity and CMV reactivation strongly tracked TRB clonality. Blood and skin or GI T cell repertoires showed limited TRB overlap. Donor CD8+ memory clones often dominated recipient blood repertoires at later times.

Germline V gives CDR1 SNHLY, CDR2 FYNNEI. Trimming removed 5 bases from V and 2 bases from J, with 12 bases in between. The CDR3 runs to 14 residues. Assay: immunoSEQ multiplex PCR; the TCRdb copy retains only in-frame clones and omits some. The sample holds tens of thousands of clones, and no clone turns up only once. Peripheral blood was collected from the related graft donor on the marrow donation day. The specimen sequenced was PBMCs. The source is a man between 40 and 49 years old in good health, CMV-negative, and a related stem cell transplant donor. The chain employs TRBV2 and TRBJ1-1; D possibly corresponds to TRBD1 (6 bases). This CDR3 is CASSRKGVNTEAFF. Written as DNA, the CDR3 is TGTGCCAGCAGTCGTAAGGGGGTTAACACTGAAGCTTTCTTT.